These T cell receptor beta chains were read from a single sample in a study of cytomegalovirus exposure and HLA in healthy donors. Some clones are missing from TCRdb's copy, which holds only in-frame ones; the method was immunoSEQ multiplex PCR. The repertoire has under 80,000 clones, approximately 93% of them found once; the top ten carry approximately 3.4%. Sequencing was performed on PBMCs. These receptor sequences come from a woman younger than 30 in good health and CMV-seropositive. Both conserved end residues are part of each CDR3. A D gene is named only where the DNA matches it firmly. Clone size is not always given. Where it is, it says once, few, many or a class for expanded clones.

TRBV10-3,NA,TRBJ2-1,TRBD2,TGTGCCATCGGGGTGGCGGGAGAGTCCTACAATGAGCAGTTCTTC,CAIGVAGESYNEQFF
TRBV28,NA,TRBJ1-4,TRBD1,TGTGCCAGCAGTTTCCGGGACAGGCGGGAAAAACTGTTTTTT,CASSFRDRREKLFF
TRBV4-3,NA,TRBJ2-7,NA,TGCGCCAGCAGCCGATCTCAAGCGGACTCCTACGAGCAGTACTTC,CASSRSQADSYEQYF
TRBV9,NA,TRBJ1-1,NA,TGTGCCAGCAGCGTAGAAGGAGAGACTGAAGCTTTCTTT,CASSVEGETEAFF
TRBV28,NA,TRBJ2-3,TRBD2,TGTGCCAGCAGCTCTGGGTGGGAGGGAAGCACAGATACGCAGTATTTT,CASSSGWEGSTDTQYF
TRBV9,NA,TRBJ2-2,NA,TGTGCCAGCAGCCCCGACGAGGACACCGGGGAGCTGTTTTTT,CASSPDEDTGELFF
TRBV6-6,NA,TRBJ1-1,NA,TGTGCCAGCAGTTACTCTAACACAGCACTTGAAGCTTTCTTT,CASSYSNTALEAFF
TRBV19,NA,TRBJ1-1,NA,TGTGCCAGTAGTATCTTCCTGAACACTGAAGCTTTCTTT,CASSIFLNTEAFF
TRBV5-1,once,TRBJ2-6,NA,TGCGCCAGCAGCTTAGAGGGACACCAAACCTACACTGGGGCCAACGTCCTGACTTTC,CASSLEGHQTYTGANVLTF
TRBV7-2,once,TRBJ2-3,NA,TGTGCCAGCAGCGAGGCCAGGGCCACAGATACGCAGTATTTT,CASSEARATDTQYF
TRBV4-3,NA,TRBJ2-7,NA,TGCGCCAGCAGCCAAGAGGAGGGAACGACCTACGAGCAGTACTTC,CASSQEEGTTYEQYF
TRBV7-9,NA,TRBJ2-1,NA,TGTGCCAGCAGCTTAGCCCTAGCGGACAGGGTTGGGGATGAGCAGTTCTTC,CASSLALADRVGDEQFF
TRBV30,NA,TRBJ2-5,TRBD2,TGTGCCTGGACAAGACTAGCGGGAGGGCAAGAGACCCAGTACTTC,CAWTRLAGGQETQYF
TRBV7-6,NA,TRBJ1-6,NA,TGTGCCAGCAGCTTTCGGGGGGATAATTCACCCCTCCACTTT,CASSFRGDNSPLHF
TRBV27,NA,TRBJ1-2,NA,TGTGCCAGCAGTTTACAGGCCCACTATGGCTACACCTTC,CASSLQAHYGYTF
TRBV5-1,NA,TRBJ2-5,TRBD1,TGCGCCAGCAGCTTGGGGACAGGAGAGACCCAGTACTTC,CASSLGTGETQYF
TRBV6-1,NA,TRBJ2-1,TRBD2,TGTGCCAGCAGTGGACCGGGACTAGCGTCATTCTCCTACAATGAGCAGTTCTTC,CASSGPGLASFSYNEQFF
TRBV6-6,NA,TRBJ2-5,NA,TGTGCCAGCAGACCCTCAGGCAGGGTTTTTCCGGAGACCCAGTACTTC,CASRPSGRVFPETQYF
TRBV15,NA,TRBJ2-1,NA,TGTGCCACCAGCAGAGAAGACGGGGTCTACAATGAGCAGTTCTTC,CATSREDGVYNEQFF
TRBV5-1,NA,TRBJ2-1,NA,TGCGCCAGCGGTGGGCTATTCGGTGAGCAGTTCTTC,CASGGLFGEQFF
TRBV5-6,NA,TRBJ1-4,TRBD1,TGTGCCAGCAGCCCCCCGGGACAGGGGGAAGAAAAACTGTTTTTT,CASSPPGQGEEKLFF
TRBV20-1,once,TRBJ1-1,NA,TGCAGTGTCAGGGATAGGACTGAAGCTTTCTTT,CSVRDRTEAFF
TRBV9,medium-sized,TRBJ1-1,TRBD1,TGTGCCAGCACCACAAGGACAGGGGAAGCTTTCTTT,CASTTRTGEAFF
TRBV30,NA,TRBJ2-1,TRBD2,TGTGCCTGGGGGGGACTAGCGGGAGGGGAGCAGTTCTTC,CAWGGLAGGEQFF
TRBV2,NA,TRBJ1-5,NA,TGTGCCAGCAGTGATGGAGGGCCGGCAGGGAGGGGTCAGCCCCAGCATTTT,CASSDGGPAGRGQPQHF
TRBV6-1,NA,TRBJ1-1,NA,TGTGCCAGCAGAACCCGGGACTTTAAAGTGACTGAAGCTTTCTTT,CASRTRDFKVTEAFF
TRBV7-9,NA,TRBJ2-2,NA,TGTGCCAGCAGCTTAGCTTTTATTTCGAAGGGGGATACCGAGGAGCTGTTTTTT,CASSLAFISKGDTEELFF
TRBV9,NA,TRBJ2-5,TRBD2,TGTGCCAGCAGCGTAGGGGATAGCGGGACGCAAGAGACCCAGTACTTC,CASSVGDSGTQETQYF
TRBV7-2,NA,TRBJ1-1,TRBD1,TGTGCCAGCAGCTTAAATCGGGACAGGGTGGGGGCTTTCTTT,CASSLNRDRVGAFF
TRBV4-2,NA,TRBJ2-7,NA,TGTGCCAGCAGCCATGACAAGTACGAGCAGTACTTC,CASSHDKYEQYF
TRBV9,NA,TRBJ1-2,NA,TGTGCCAGCAGCGTAGACAGATATGGCTACACCTTC,CASSVDRYGYTF
TRBV28,NA,TRBJ1-5,NA,TGTGCCAGCAGAAACCCAGGGGTGGGTCAGCCCCAGCATTTT,CASRNPGVGQPQHF
TRBV5-1,NA,TRBJ1-4,TRBD1,TGCGCCAGCAGCTTGGTACCGGACAGGGCTGAAAAACTGTTTTTT,CASSLVPDRAEKLFF
TRBV7-6,NA,TRBJ1-1,NA,TGTGCCAGCACCCCGAGGCGGGGGGATTTGAACACTGAAGCTTTCTTT,CASTPRRGDLNTEAFF
TRBV29-1,NA,TRBJ1-2,NA,TGCAGCGTAGGAACAGGGTTTTCTTTGTATGGCTACACCTTC,CSVGTGFSLYGYTF
TRBV27,NA,TRBJ1-1,TRBD1,TGTGCCAGCAGTTTTAACAGGGGAACTGAAGCTTTCTTT,CASSFNRGTEAFF
TRBV9,NA,TRBJ1-2,NA,TGTGCCAGCAGCTCAGGCGGCAGGGTGGTTACCCCCAACTATGGCTACACCTTC,CASSSGGRVVTPNYGYTF
TRBV27,NA,TRBJ1-1,NA,TGTGCCAGCAGTTTAACACAGGGCGGGAACACTGAAGCTTTCTTT,CASSLTQGGNTEAFF
TRBV5-8,NA,TRBJ1-2,NA,TGTGCCAGCAGCTTCCAGGGCTATGGCTACACCTTC,CASSFQGYGYTF
TRBV30,once,TRBJ2-3,TRBD2,TGTGCCTGGAGTTTGGGCGGGGGGGCAGATACGCAGTATTTT,CAWSLGGGADTQYF
TRBV28,NA,TRBJ1-1,NA,TGTGCCAGCCAGGGTCTCCAGAACACTGAAGCTTTCTTT,CASQGLQNTEAFF
TRBV28,NA,TRBJ2-5,TRBD1,TGTGCCAGCCGAAGCCGACAGGGATCAGAGACCCAGTACTTC,CASRSRQGSETQYF
TRBV5-6,NA,TRBJ2-2,TRBD1,TGTGCCAGCAGCTTGGACAGGGGATCTGCGACCGGGGAGCTGTTTTTT,CASSLDRGSATGELFF
TRBV11-2,once,TRBJ1-4,NA,TGTGCCAGCAGCTTAGGTTTGGAGACCCATCTGTTTTTT,CASSLGLETHLFF
TRBV2,NA,TRBJ2-7,TRBD1,TGTGCCAGCGTTCCGAGGACAGGGCCGCCCAATCGAGCCTACGAGCAGTACTTC,CASVPRTGPPNRAYEQYF
TRBV2,NA,TRBJ2-2,TRBD2,TGTGCCAGCAAGATAGACGGGGGGGCTGTCACCGGGGAGCTGTTTTTT,CASKIDGGAVTGELFF
TRBV12-5,once,TRBJ2-3,TRBD1,TGTGCTAGTGGTTTGGGGGGACAGGGAGCAGATACGCAGTATTTT,CASGLGGQGADTQYF
TRBV6-5,NA,TRBJ1-1,NA,TGTGCCAGCAGTTTGACGACAGGTTCGGGCACTGAAGCTTTCTTT,CASSLTTGSGTEAFF